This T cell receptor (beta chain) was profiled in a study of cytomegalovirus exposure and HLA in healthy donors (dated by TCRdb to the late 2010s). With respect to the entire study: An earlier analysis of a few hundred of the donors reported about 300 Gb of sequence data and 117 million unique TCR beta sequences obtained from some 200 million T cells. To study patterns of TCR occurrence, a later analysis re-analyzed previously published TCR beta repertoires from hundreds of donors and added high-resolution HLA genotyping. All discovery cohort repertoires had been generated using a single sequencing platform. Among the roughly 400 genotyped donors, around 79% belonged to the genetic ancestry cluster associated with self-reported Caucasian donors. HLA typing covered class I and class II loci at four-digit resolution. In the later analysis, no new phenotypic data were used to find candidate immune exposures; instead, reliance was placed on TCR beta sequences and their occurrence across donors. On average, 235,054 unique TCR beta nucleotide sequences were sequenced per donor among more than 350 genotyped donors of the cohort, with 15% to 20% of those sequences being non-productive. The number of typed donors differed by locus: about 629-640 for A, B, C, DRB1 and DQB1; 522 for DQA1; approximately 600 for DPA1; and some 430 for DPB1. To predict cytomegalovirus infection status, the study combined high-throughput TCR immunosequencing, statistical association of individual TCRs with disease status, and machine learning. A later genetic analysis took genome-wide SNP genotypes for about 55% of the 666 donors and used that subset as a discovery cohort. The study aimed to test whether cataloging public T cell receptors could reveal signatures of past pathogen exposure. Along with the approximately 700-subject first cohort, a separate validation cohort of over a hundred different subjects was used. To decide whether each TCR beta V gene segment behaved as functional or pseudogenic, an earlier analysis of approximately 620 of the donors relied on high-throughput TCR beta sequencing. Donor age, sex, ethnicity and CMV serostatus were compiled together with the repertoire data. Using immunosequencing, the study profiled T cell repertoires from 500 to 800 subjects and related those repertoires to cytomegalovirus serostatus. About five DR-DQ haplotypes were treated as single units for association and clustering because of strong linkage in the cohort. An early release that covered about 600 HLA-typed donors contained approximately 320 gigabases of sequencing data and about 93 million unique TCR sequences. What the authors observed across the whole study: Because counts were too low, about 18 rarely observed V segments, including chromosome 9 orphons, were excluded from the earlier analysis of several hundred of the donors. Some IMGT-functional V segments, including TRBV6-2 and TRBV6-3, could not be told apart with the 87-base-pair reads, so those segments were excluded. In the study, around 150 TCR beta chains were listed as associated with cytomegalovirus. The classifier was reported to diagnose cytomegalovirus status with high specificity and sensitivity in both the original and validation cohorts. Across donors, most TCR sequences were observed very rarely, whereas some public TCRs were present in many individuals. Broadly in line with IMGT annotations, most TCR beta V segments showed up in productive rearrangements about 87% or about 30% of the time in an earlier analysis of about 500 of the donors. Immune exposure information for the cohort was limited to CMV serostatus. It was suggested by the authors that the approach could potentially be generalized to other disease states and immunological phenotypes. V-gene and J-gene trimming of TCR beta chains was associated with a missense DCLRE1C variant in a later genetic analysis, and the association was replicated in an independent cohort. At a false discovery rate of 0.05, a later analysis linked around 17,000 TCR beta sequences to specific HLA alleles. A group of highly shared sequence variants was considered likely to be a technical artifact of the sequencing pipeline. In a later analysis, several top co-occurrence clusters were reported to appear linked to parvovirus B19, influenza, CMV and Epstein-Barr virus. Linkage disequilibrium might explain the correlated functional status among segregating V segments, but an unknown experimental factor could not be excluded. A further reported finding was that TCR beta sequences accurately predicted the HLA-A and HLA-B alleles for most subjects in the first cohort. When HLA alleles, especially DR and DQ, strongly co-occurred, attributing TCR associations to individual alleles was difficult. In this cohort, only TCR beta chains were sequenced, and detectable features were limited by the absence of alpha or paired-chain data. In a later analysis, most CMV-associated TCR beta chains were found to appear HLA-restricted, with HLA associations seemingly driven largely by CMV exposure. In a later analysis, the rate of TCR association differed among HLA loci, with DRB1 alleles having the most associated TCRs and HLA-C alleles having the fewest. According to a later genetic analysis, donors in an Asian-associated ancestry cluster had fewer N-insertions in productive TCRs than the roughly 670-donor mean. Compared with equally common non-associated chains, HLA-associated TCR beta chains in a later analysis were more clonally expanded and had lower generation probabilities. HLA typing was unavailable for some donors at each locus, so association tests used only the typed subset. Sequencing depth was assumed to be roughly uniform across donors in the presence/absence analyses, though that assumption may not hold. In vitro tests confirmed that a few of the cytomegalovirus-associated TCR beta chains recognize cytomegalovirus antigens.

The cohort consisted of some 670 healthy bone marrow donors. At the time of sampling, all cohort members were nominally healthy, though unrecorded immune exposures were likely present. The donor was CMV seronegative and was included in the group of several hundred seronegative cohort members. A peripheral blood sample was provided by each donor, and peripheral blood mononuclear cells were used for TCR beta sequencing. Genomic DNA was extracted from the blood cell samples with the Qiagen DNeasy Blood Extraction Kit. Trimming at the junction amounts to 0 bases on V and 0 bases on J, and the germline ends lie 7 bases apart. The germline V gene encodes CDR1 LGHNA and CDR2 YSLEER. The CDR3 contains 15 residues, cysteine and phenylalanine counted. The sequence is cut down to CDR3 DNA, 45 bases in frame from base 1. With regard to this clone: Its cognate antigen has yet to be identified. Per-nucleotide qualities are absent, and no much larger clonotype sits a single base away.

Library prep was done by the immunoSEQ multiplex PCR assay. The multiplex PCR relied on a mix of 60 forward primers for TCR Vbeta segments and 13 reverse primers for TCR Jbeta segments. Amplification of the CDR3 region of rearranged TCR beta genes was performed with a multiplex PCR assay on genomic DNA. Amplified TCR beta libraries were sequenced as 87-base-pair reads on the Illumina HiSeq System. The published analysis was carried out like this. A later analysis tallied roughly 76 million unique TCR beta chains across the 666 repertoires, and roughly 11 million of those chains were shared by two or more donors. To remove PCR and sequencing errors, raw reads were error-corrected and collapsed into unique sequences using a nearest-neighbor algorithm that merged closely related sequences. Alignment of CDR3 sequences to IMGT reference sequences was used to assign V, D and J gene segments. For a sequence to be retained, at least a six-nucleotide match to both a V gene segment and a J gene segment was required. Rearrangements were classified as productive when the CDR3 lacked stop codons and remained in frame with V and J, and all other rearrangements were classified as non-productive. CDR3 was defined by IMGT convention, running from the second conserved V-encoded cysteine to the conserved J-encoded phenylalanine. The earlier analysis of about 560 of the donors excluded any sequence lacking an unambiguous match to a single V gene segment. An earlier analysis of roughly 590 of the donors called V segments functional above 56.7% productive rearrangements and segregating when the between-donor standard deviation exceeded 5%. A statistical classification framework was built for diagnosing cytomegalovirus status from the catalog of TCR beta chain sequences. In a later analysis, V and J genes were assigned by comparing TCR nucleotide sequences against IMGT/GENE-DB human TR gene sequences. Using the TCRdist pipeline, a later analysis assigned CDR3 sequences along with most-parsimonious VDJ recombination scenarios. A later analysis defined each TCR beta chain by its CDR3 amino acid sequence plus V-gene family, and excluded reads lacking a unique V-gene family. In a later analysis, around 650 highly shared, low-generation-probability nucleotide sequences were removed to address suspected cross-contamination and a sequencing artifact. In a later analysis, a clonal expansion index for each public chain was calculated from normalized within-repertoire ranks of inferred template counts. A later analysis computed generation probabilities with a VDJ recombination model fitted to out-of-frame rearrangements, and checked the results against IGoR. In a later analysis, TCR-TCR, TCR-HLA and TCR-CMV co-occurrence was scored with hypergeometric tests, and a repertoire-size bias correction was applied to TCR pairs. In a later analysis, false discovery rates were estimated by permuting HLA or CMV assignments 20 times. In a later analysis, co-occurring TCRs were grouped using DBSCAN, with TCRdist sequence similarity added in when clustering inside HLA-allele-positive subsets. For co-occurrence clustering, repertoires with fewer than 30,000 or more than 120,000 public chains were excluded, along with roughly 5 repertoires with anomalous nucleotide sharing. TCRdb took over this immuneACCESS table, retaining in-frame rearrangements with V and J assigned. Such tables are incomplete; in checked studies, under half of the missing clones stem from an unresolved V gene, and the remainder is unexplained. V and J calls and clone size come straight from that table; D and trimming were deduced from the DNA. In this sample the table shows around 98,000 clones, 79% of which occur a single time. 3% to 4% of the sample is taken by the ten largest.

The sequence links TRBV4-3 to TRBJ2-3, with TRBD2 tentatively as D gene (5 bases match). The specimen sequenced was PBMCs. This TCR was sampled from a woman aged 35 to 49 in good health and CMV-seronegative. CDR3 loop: CASSQDGLSTDTQYF. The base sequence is TGCGCCAGCAGCCAAGACGGACTTAGCACAGATACGCAGTATTTT.